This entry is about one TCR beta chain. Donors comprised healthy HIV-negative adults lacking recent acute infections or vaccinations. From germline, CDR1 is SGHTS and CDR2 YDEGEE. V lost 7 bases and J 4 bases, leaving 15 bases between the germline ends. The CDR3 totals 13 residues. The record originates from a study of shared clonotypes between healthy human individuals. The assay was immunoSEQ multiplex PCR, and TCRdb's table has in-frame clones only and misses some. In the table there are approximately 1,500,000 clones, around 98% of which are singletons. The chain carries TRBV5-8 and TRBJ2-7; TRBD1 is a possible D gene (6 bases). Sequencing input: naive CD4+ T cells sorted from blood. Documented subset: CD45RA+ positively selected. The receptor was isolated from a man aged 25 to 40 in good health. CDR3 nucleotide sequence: TGTGCCAGCTCCTGGGGACAAGGTTACGAGCAGTACTTC. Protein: CASSWGQGYEQYF.